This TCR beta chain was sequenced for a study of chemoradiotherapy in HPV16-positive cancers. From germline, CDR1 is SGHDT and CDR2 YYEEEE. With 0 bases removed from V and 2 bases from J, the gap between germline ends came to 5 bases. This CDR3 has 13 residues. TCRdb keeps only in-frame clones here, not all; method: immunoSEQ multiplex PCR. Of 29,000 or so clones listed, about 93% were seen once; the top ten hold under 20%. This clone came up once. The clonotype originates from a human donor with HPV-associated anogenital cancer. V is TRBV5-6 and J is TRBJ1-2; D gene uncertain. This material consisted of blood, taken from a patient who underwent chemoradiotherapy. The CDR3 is CASSLGENYGYTF. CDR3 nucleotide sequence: TGTGCCAGCAGCTTGGGGGAGAACTATGGCTACACCTTC.